The 15 T cell receptor beta chains presented below share a single source sample, sequenced in a study of identical twins (dated by TCRdb to about 2016). Library prep was done by 5' RACE. Sequenced using an Illumina HiSeq 2000. TCRdb took the public reads, trimmed them with fastp at Q25, ran MiXCR for clone calling and kept in-frame beta chains. Identical CDR3 proteins give one entry, which carries the most common genes and DNA. Counted in this sample were 240,000 or so distinct CDR3 sequences; about an eighth of them appeared once. The top ten clonotypes cover roughly 4.2% of the sample. These data were also filed under a second study, of yellow fever vaccine responses in identical twins.

The sample comprised memory (CD45RO+) T cells sorted from blood. The sample's cell subset or site, from its label and the paper: CD45RO+ enriched T cells. The receptors were gathered from a woman younger than 30 in good health.

This clonotype was detected many times. This chain connects TRBV12-3 or TRBV12-4 to TRBJ1-1; 8 bases are a match to TRBD1. V shed 3 bases and J 1 base; nucleotides not matched to a gene: 4. The CDR3 spans 15 residues. CDR3 nucleotides: TGTGCCAGCAGTTTTATGGACAGGGCGAACACTGAAGCTTTCTTT. Residues: CASSFMDRANTEAFF.

J is TRBJ2-2 and V is TRBV20-1, with TRBD2 matching over 7 bases. The CDR3 totals 16 residues. V trimming: 6 bases; J trimming: 0 bases; junction bases outside the gene matches: 10. Germline lookup yields CDR1 DFQATT and CDR2 SNEGSKA (reference sequence). CDR3 loop: CSAHPPSGTNTGELFF. The CDR3 DNA sequence: TGCAGTGCGCATCCTCCTAGCGGTACGAACACCGGGGAGCTGTTTTTT.

This clonotype showed up just a few times. The chain uses TRBV3-1 and TRBJ2-4; D uncertain. The CDR3 length is 16 residues. The germline CDR1 and CDR2 sequences are LGHDT and YNNKEL (reference sequence). The V end lost 0 bases, the J end lost 2 bases, and 11 bases lay between the germline ends. CDR3 protein: CASSQDWVSSKNIQYF. The DNA for the CDR3 is TGTGCCAGCAGCCAAGATTGGGTCTCTTCCAAAAACATTCAGTACTTC.

The chain carries TRBV20-1 and TRBJ2-3; D gene uncertain. CDR3 length: 13 amino acids. CDR1 is DFQATT, CDR2 SNEGSKA, per germline (reference sequence). V lost 0 bases to trimming and J lost 8 bases, with 12 bases between them. The CDR3 bases are TGCAGTGCTAGAGATCGCGTGAGAGGTACGCAGTATTTT. Residues: CSARDRVRGTQYF.

This clonotype was recorded at least ten times. The chain recombines TRBV12-3 or TRBV12-4 with TRBJ1-4; TRBD1 aligns across 7 bases. This CDR3 is built from 15 residues. The junction had 7 bases not matched to a gene; V was cut back by 5 bases and J by 4 bases. CDR3 in amino acids: CASSRTGGLNEKLFF. The CDR3 DNA reads TGTGCCAGCAGTCGGACAGGCGGACTTAATGAAAAACTGTTTTTT.

There are a few counts of this clonotype. The rearrangement links TRBV5-5 to TRBJ1-1; D gene ambiguous. V dropped 4 bases and J dropped 3 bases, with 16 bases sitting between them. The CDR3 covers 15 residues. Germline assignment: CDR1 SGHKS and CDR2 YYEKEE (reference sequence). The CDR3 nucleotides are TGTGCCAGCAGCGAGACTACGGTCATGGACACTGAAGCTTTCTTT. This codes for CASSETTVMDTEAFF.

This sequence joins TRBV11-2 and TRBJ2-1; possibly TRBD1 for D (6 bases). CDR3 length equals 15 residues. Deletions cut 1 base from V and 7 bases from J, with 14 bases between. Germline V gives CDR1 SGHAT, CDR2 FQNNGV. The CDR3, as DNA: TGTGCCAGCAGCTTAGCCCCGGCCAGGGGTAATGAGCAGTTCTTC. This gives the protein CASSLAPARGNEQFF.

This chain uses TRBV12-3 or TRBV12-4 with TRBJ1-5; 8 nucleotides match TRBD1. CDR3 size: 15 residues. The J segment lost 4 bases and the V segment lost 7 bases, leaving 9 bases of the junction unmatched. CDR3 region: CASTLSQGANQPQHF. In DNA, the CDR3 is TGTGCCAGCACCTTGTCTCAGGGGGCGAATCAGCCCCAGCATTTT.

In this sample, this clonotype turned up a few times. The V call is TRBV19, the J call TRBJ2-3; tentative D call: TRBD2 (7 bases). The germline V gene encodes CDR1 LNHDA and CDR2 SQIVND (reference sequence). The CDR3 totals 18 residues. V was clipped by 3 bases and J by 5 bases, with 24 bases between them. The CDR3 loop is CASSIASSLARGQDTQYF. The CDR3 bases are TGTGCCAGTAGTATCGCATCCTCACTAGCGCGGGGACAAGATACGCAGTATTTT.

The J gene is TRBJ2-1, the V gene TRBV6-4; the match to TRBD2 covers 10 bases. CDR1 MRHNA and CDR2 SNTAGT come from the germline V gene. The CDR3 is 15 amino acids. V gave up 3 bases and J gave up 5 bases; unmatched junction bases: 4. CDR3 nucleotides: TGTGCCAGCAGTGAGGGAGCGGGAGGGAACAATGAGCAGTTCTTC. It translates to CASSEGAGGNNEQFF.

The V gene is TRBV4-2, the J gene TRBJ2-5; possibly TRBD2 for D (6 bases). Germline CDR1 and CDR2: LGHNA and YNFKEQ. The V and J ends lost 4 bases and 4 bases respectively, with 16 bases between them. The CDR3 runs 15 residues. The CDR3 reads CASSPQGDWGETQYF. In DNA, the CDR3 is TGTGCCAGCAGCCCCCAAGGGGACTGGGGAGAGACCCAGTACTTC.

A few counts support this clonotype. The chain recombines TRBV11-2 with TRBJ2-5; TRBD1 might be the D (6 bases). Germline V gene data show CDR1 as SGHAT and CDR2 as FQNNGV. The CDR3 has 15 residues. The V end was cut by 0 bases, the J end by 4 bases, with 12 bases between. The CDR3 loop reads CASSLDRGMRETQYF. In nucleotides, the CDR3 is TGTGCCAGCAGCTTAGACAGGGGTATGAGAGAGACCCAGTACTTC.

This chain joins TRBV19 and TRBJ2-1; 7 bases match TRBD2. V lost 4 bases, J lost 1 base, and 4 bases stayed unmatched. Per germline, CDR1 LNHDA and CDR2 SQIVND (reference sequence). The CDR3 covers 15 residues. CDR3 in amino acids: CASSSRGVSYNEQFF. The CDR3 DNA is TGTGCCAGTAGTAGTCGGGGGGTTTCCTACAATGAGCAGTTCTTC. Based on the CDR3 plus reference TRBV19 and TRBJ2-1, the full variable domain is DGGITQSPKYLFRKEGQNVTLSCEQNLNHDAMYWYRQDPGQGLRLIYYSQIVNDFQKGDIAEGYSVSREKKESFPLTVTSAQKNPTAFYLCASSSRGVSYNEQFFGPGTRLTVL.

Ten or more counts support this clonotype. This rearrangement joins TRBV14 to TRBJ2-1, with D perhaps TRBD1 or TRBD2 (5 bases each). This CDR3 region has 15 residues. Trimming removed 0 bases from V and 6 bases from J, with 12 bases in between. Germline CDR1 is SGHDN and CDR2 is FVKESK. This CDR3 is CASSQEIRDANEQFF. CDR3 nucleotide sequence: TGTGCCAGCAGCCAAGAGATCCGGGACGCCAATGAGCAGTTCTTC.

This clonotype was recorded at least ten times. V and J are TRBV5-1 and TRBJ2-1; TRBD2 agrees at 12 bases. V shed 5 bases, J shed 13 bases, and the junction held 13 bases outside the gene matches. Germline lookup yields CDR1 SGHRS and CDR2 YFSETQ. CDR3 length equals 15 residues. The CDR3 spells CASRQPGLAGTNQFF. CDR3 sequence (DNA): TGCGCCAGCAGACAACCAGGACTAGCGGGGACAAATCAGTTCTTC.